Presented here are 12 T cell receptor beta chains from one specimen sequenced in a study of blood T cell repertoires in COVID-19. The assay was immunoSEQ multiplex PCR, and TCRdb's table has in-frame clones only and misses some. This sample has some 120,000 clones, with around 77% found just once. The sample taken for sequencing was peripheral blood. These receptors originate from a human donor in a cohort sampled during active COVID-19.

The chain's CDR3 is CASSSTTGGLYEQYF. CDR3 coding DNA: TGCGCCAGCAGCTCGACAACGGGGGGGCTTTACGAGCAGTACTTC. The chain couples TRBV4-1 to TRBJ2-7; TRBD2 aligns across 8 bases. The junction had 10 bases not matched to a gene; V was cut back by 5 bases and J by 4 bases. Germline CDR1 MGHRA, CDR2 YSYEKL. CDR3 size: 15 residues.

The gene calls are TRBV7-2 and TRBJ1-6; D is perhaps TRBD1 (5 bases). In germline, CDR1 is SGHTA, CDR2 FQGNSA. CDR3 length: 15 amino acids. V gave up 6 bases and J gave up 5 bases, with 14 bases separating them. The CDR3 reads CASRTRGGDNSPLHF. In DNA, the CDR3 is TGTGCCAGCAGGACCCGAGGAGGGGATAATTCACCCCTCCACTTT.

The V and J genes are TRBV5-6 and TRBJ1-2; D remains ambiguous. V was clipped by 4 bases and J by 0 bases, with 13 bases between them. The CDR3 is made up of 15 amino acids. Looked up from germline, CDR1 is SGHDT and CDR2 is YYEEEE. CDR3 sequence (DNA): TGTGCCAGCAGCCCCCCCGGGAGTTCTAACTATGGCTACACCTTC. This codes for CASSPPGSSNYGYTF.

This chain connects TRBV11-2 to TRBJ2-7; D possibly corresponds to TRBD2 (5 bases). The CDR3 length is 13 residues. V was trimmed by 6 bases and J by 3 bases, leaving 12 bases between them. From germline, CDR1 is SGHAT and CDR2 FQNNGV. The CDR3 nucleotides read TGTGCCAGCAGACTAGACTATTTCTACGAGCAGTACTTC. Translated, it gives CASRLDYFYEQYF.

This chain joins TRBV21-1 and TRBJ1-1; TRBD1 is the table's D call, not checked against the DNA. TRBV21-1 has pseudogene status. This CDR3 is 12 amino acids long. This chain's CDR3 is CASRDSHTEAFF. Here the CDR3 DNA reads TGTGCCAGCAGGGACAGCCACACTGAAGCTTTCTTT.

This chain links TRBV7-9 with TRBJ2-7; D may be TRBD2 (6 bases). Germline values: CDR1 SEHNR, CDR2 FQNEAQ (reference sequence). Trimming stripped 2 bases from V and 7 bases from J, with 18 bases between. The CDR3 consists of 15 residues. The CDR3 is CASSLKGPGVSEQYF. CDR3 nucleotides: TGTGCCAGCAGCTTAAAGGGTCCGGGGGTGTCAGAGCAGTACTTC. Variable domain in full (rest from reference TRBV7-9 and TRBJ2-7): DTGVSQNPRHKITKRGQNVTFRCDPISEHNRLYWYRQTLGQGPEFLTYFQNEAQLEKSRLLSDRFSAERPKGSFSTLEIQRTEQGDSAMYLCASSLKGPGVSEQYFGPGTRLTVT.

The chain is built from TRBV30 and TRBJ1-1, with 7 bases aligning to TRBD1. The length of the CDR3 is 16 residues. Germline V CDR1 and CDR2: GTSNPN, SVGIG (reference sequence). Trimming cost V 2 bases and J 0 bases; bases outside gene matches: 9. The CDR3 reads CAWSSGTANMNTEAFF. CDR3 sequence (DNA): TGTGCCTGGAGTTCCGGGACAGCTAATATGAACACTGAAGCTTTCTTT.

This clone appeared a single time. The chain uses TRBV30 and TRBJ1-2, with D perhaps TRBD1 (5 bases). The CDR3 runs to 16 residues. Germline CDR1 is GTSNPN and CDR2 is SVGIG (reference sequence). V dropped 2 bases and J dropped 8 bases, with 24 bases sitting between them. For the CDR3, the DNA is TGTGCCTGGAGTTTACCAGTGGGGTCAGGGTTCATGGGCTACACCTTC. Its protein product is CAWSLPVGSGFMGYTF.

V usage is TRBV5-8 and J usage is TRBJ1-1; TRBD1 agrees at 7 bases. Germline CDR1 and CDR2: SGHTS and YDEGEE. The CDR3 totals 14 residues. Trimming at V came to 7 bases and at J to 2 bases, leaving 8 bases not matched to a gene. The CDR3 spells CASFEEGANTEAFF. CDR3 nucleotides: TGTGCCAGCTTTGAAGAGGGGGCTAACACTGAAGCTTTCTTT.

The chain links TRBV5-6 to TRBJ2-7; 8 bases map to TRBD1. Germline V CDR1 and CDR2: SGHDT, YYEEEE. This CDR3 contains 12 residues. In DNA form, the CDR3 reads TGTTCGAGACAGGGGTACTCCTACGAGCAGTACTTC. Translating it yields CSRQGYSYEQYF.

The V call is TRBV11-3, the J call TRBJ1-1, with TRBD1 matching over 9 bases. Per the germline V gene, CDR1 is SGHNT and CDR2 is YENEEA. The V segment lost 0 bases and the J segment 8 bases; nucleotides outside the gene matches: 7. This CDR3 region has 15 residues. The CDR3 sequence: CASSLDPGTGREAFF. The DNA for the CDR3 is TGTGCCAGCAGCTTAGATCCCGGGACAGGGAGAGAAGCTTTCTTT.

This clone was counted only a few times. The chain recombines TRBV6-2 or TRBV6-3 with TRBJ1-6, with D unresolved. Germline CDR1 MNHEY, CDR2 SVGEGT. Trimming cost V 2 bases and J 7 bases, with 9 bases left between them. This CDR3 is built from 14 residues. The CDR3: CASSYPLQNSPLHF. The CDR3 DNA sequence: TGTGCCAGCAGTTACCCGCTACAGAATTCACCCCTCCACTTT.